This entry lists 20 T cell receptor beta chains sequenced from one sample in a study of Graves' ophthalmopathy and Graves' hyperthyroidism. RNA transcripts were the source from which TCR beta CDR3 regions were amplified. HTBI primers were used in a first-round RT-PCR, which preceded a second-round multiplex PCR. TCRdb passed the multiplex PCR reads through MiXCR, listing each CDR3 protein once. The sample consists of hundreds of thousands of distinct CDR3 sequences, around 42% of them appearing once. The sample comprised peripheral blood. The origin of the receptors is an adult man with Graves' ophthalmopathy.

In this sample, this clonotype turned up a few times. The rearrangement joins TRBV20-1 to TRBJ1-1; 7 bases agree with TRBD1. The germline CDR1 and CDR2 sequences are DFQATT and SNEGSKA (reference sequence). This CDR3 spans 13 amino acids. J gave up 5 bases and V 0 bases, and 3 bases lay outside the gene matches. The CDR3 region has the DNA TGCAGTGCTAGAGAGACAGGGTGGACTGAAGCTTTCTTT. This gives the protein CSARETGWTEAFF.

The V call is TRBV5-5, the J call TRBJ2-6; possibly TRBD1 for D (5 bases). CDR1 is SGHKS, CDR2 YYEKEE, per germline (reference sequence). This CDR3 has 13 amino acids. Here the CDR3 reads CARQFSGANVLTF. The CDR3 DNA is TGTGCTCGACAGTTCTCTGGGGCCAACGTCCTGACTTTC.

This clonotype has a handful of counts. The rearrangement uses TRBV13 and TRBJ1-2; 9 nucleotides match TRBD1. This CDR3 has 15 residues. With 3 bases clipped from V and 4 bases from J, the junction kept 6 bases outside the gene matches. Germline CDR1 and CDR2: PRHDT and FYEKMQ (reference sequence). The CDR3 sequence: CASSFRDREGYGYTF. As DNA, the CDR3 is TGTGCCAGCAGCTTCCGGGACAGGGAGGGCTATGGCTACACCTTC.

This chain connects TRBV7-2 to TRBJ1-6; D uncertain. Germline V CDR1 and CDR2: SGHTA, FQGNSA. This CDR3 contains 15 residues. Between the trimmed V and J ends, which lost 3 bases and 0 bases, there was a span of 6 bases. The CDR3 DNA sequence: TGTGCCAGCAGCTTCGGAGGCTCCTATAATTCACCCCTCCACTTT. Protein product: CASSFGGSYNSPLHF. Full variable domain (missing parts from reference TRBV7-2 and TRBJ1-6): GAGVSQSPSNKVTEKGKDVELRCDPISGHTALYWYRQSLGQGLEFLIYFQGNSAPDKSGLPSDRFSAERTGGSVSTLTIQRTQQEDSAVYLCASSFGGSYNSPLHFGNGTRLTVT.

The rearrangement links TRBV2 to TRBJ1-5; the D is unclear. Trimming removed 5 bases at V and 0 bases at J, with 11 bases between. This CDR3 has 15 amino acids. CDR1 is SNHLY, CDR2 FYNNEI, per germline. Here the CDR3 reads CASSPDGYSNQPQHF. Written as DNA, the CDR3 is TGTGCCAGCAGTCCAGACGGCTATAGCAATCAGCCCCAGCATTTT. The whole variable domain, remainder taken from reference TRBV2 and TRBJ1-5, is EPEVTQTPSHQVTQMGQEVILRCVPISNHLYFYWYRQILGQKVEFLVSFYNNEISEKSEIFDDQFSVERPDGSNFTLKIRSTKLEDSAMYFCASSPDGYSNQPQHFGDGTRLSIL.

V usage is TRBV7-3 and J usage is TRBJ2-7, with D possibly matching TRBD1 (6 bases). This CDR3 contains 13 residues. Germline lookup yields CDR1 SGHTA and CDR2 FQGTGA. Trimming took 4 bases from V and 6 from J, leaving 13 bases between them. CDR3 DNA: TGTGCCAGCAGCTATTTGGCAGGGGCCGAGCAGTACTTC. Protein: CASSYLAGAEQYF.

This chain uses TRBV7-8 with TRBJ2-3, with D unclear. Germline V CDR1 and CDR2: SGHVS, FQNEAQ. The CDR3 contains 12 residues. V shed 7 bases and J shed 12 bases, with 17 bases lying between them. The CDR3 bases are TGTGCCAGCACCCTTCCGGGCTCTCTACAGTATTTT. This gives the protein CASTLPGSLQYF.

This clonotype was counted a single time. V usage is TRBV9 and J usage is TRBJ2-7, with D perhaps matching TRBD1 (6 bases). In germline, CDR1 is SGDLS, CDR2 YYNGEE. There are 17 residues in the CDR3. V dropped 4 bases and J dropped 6 bases, with 26 bases sitting between them. The CDR3 reads CASSLGRGSGPALEQYF. As DNA, the CDR3 is TGTGCCAGCAGCTTGGGCAGGGGTTCAGGACCCGCCCTCGAGCAGTACTTC.

The genes are TRBV7-3 and TRBJ1-1; TRBD1 might be the D (5 bases). The ends were cut back, 1 base at V and 1 base at J, with 13 bases in the middle. CDR1 and CDR2 (germline): SGHTA, FQGTGA. The length of the CDR3 is 16 residues. Written as DNA, the CDR3 is TGTGCCAGCAGCTTAATGGCGCAGGGAGGGAACACTGAAGCTTTCTTT. Translation: CASSLMAQGGNTEAFF.

The V gene is TRBV14, the J gene TRBJ2-5; D not resolved. The better agreement between TRBJ2-1 and the DNA end casts doubt on the J call. The CDR3 is 10 amino acids. Germline V lookup: CDR1 SGHDN, CDR2 FVKESK. CDR3 nucleotides: TGTGCCAGCAGCTTTGGTGAGCAGTTCTTC. Amino acids: CASSFGEQFF.

The V gene is TRBV7-9, the J gene TRBJ2-7; D ambiguous. Between the trimmed V and J ends, which lost 5 bases and 7 bases, there was a span of 15 bases. The CDR3 contains 13 residues. Per the germline V gene, CDR1 is SEHNR and CDR2 is FQNEAQ (reference sequence). In DNA form, the CDR3 reads TGTGCCAGCAGCCCCTCGGCTAGTAAGGAGCAGTACTTC. Its protein product is CASSPSASKEQYF.

This clonotype was counted between two and nine times. This chain links TRBV5-5 with TRBJ1-2; 8 bases fit TRBD1. Trimming cost V 2 bases and J 4 bases; bases outside gene matches: 7. The germline gives CDR1 SGHKS, CDR2 YYEKEE (reference sequence). There are 15 residues in the CDR3. CDR3 coding DNA: TGTGCCAGCAGCTTCGAACCAGGGGGCAGCTATGGCTACACCTTC. The encoded protein is CASSFEPGGSYGYTF. The full variable domain, its missing parts supplied by reference TRBV5-5 and TRBJ1-2, is DAGVTQSPTHLIKTRGQQVTLRCSPISGHKSVSWYQQVLGQGPQFIFQYYEKEERGRGNFPDRFSARQFPNYSSELNVNALLLGDSALYLCASSFEPGGSYGYTFGSGTRLTVV.

The chain uses TRBV20-1 and TRBJ2-2, with D possibly TRBD1 on 5 matching bases. Germline CDR1 reads DFQATT; CDR2 reads SNEGSKA (reference sequence). V dropped 3 bases and J dropped 3 bases, with 14 bases sitting between them. The CDR3 is made up of 15 amino acids. The DNA of the CDR3 is TGCAGTGCTAGTCGGCAGGGCGCATACACCGGGGAGCTGTTTTTT. This translates into CSASRQGAYTGELFF.

The chain is built from TRBV28 and TRBJ2-3; 9 bases are a match to TRBD1. The CDR3 is 15 amino acids. The germline gives CDR1 MDHEN, CDR2 SYDVKM. V trimming: 6 bases; J trimming: 2 bases; junction bases outside the gene matches: 6. CDR3 sequence: CASRSGQGHTDTQYF. CDR3 nucleotides: TGTGCCAGCAGGTCGGGACAGGGACACACAGATACGCAGTATTTT. Full variable domain (rest looked up from reference TRBV28 and TRBJ2-3): DVKVTQSSRYLVKRTGEKVFLECVQDMDHENMFWYRQDPGLGLRLIYFSYDVKMKEKGDIPEGYSVSREKKERFSLILESASTNQTSMYLCASRSGQGHTDTQYFGPGTRLTVL.

The rearrangement joins TRBV29-1 to TRBJ2-7; TRBD1 agrees at 9 bases. V gave up 0 bases and J gave up 1 base; unmatched junction bases: 7. The length of the CDR3 is 16 residues. CDR1 and CDR2 (germline): SQVTM, ANQGSEA. DNA of the CDR3: TGCAGCGTTGAAGACCACAGGGGGCGCGGGTCCTACGAGCAGTACTTC. Translated, it gives CSVEDHRGRGSYEQYF.

This clonotype turned up a few times. The chain combines TRBV12-3 or TRBV12-4 with TRBJ1-1, with D maybe TRBD1 (6 bases). The ends were cut back, 7 bases at V and 8 bases at J, with 20 bases in the middle. The CDR3 spans 14 residues. The CDR3 spells CASTRAGGQEEAFF. CDR3 nucleotides: TGTGCCAGCACCCGAGCCGGGGGGCAGGAGGAAGCTTTCTTT.

This clonotype was seen more than once but under ten times. The chain uses TRBV20-1 and TRBJ1-2; unclear D gene. The germline V and J ends were trimmed by 5 bases and 6 bases, with 7 bases remaining between them. Germline lookup yields CDR1 DFQATT and CDR2 SNEGSKA (reference sequence). The CDR3 runs to 10 residues. CDR3 loop: CSAEMNGYTF. In nucleotides, the CDR3 is TGCAGTGCTGAAATGAATGGCTACACCTTC.

This clonotype was found a few times. V usage is TRBV7-2 and J usage is TRBJ2-7, with D possibly being TRBD2 (6 bases). Germline CDR1 SGHTA, CDR2 FQGNSA. Between the trimmed V and J ends, which lost 4 bases and 2 bases, there was a span of 21 bases. This CDR3 spans 17 amino acids. Here the CDR3 reads CASSSRSPGLDTYEQYF. The CDR3 DNA reads TGTGCCAGCAGCTCGCGTAGTCCGGGACTGGATACCTACGAGCAGTACTTC.

CDR3 sequence (DNA): TGTGCCAGCAGCCTCCCCGGACCGGAGGGGGGCTACACCTTC. Its protein product is CASSLPGPEGGYTF. The rearrangement links TRBV7-2 to TRBJ1-2; TRBD1 might be the D (5 bases). The ends were cut back, 5 bases at V and 8 bases at J, with 18 bases in the middle. CDR3 length equals 14 residues. Germline loops: CDR1 SGHTA, CDR2 FQGNSA. Full variable domain (remainder filled in from reference TRBV7-2 and TRBJ1-2): GAGVSQSPSNKVTEKGKDVELRCDPISGHTALYWYRQSLGQGLEFLIYFQGNSAPDKSGLPSDRFSAERTGGSVSTLTIQRTQQEDSAVYLCASSLPGPEGGYTFGSGTRLTVV.

The CDR3 region is CSVRYRGPNTEAFF. As DNA, the CDR3 is TGCAGCGTGCGGTACAGGGGGCCTAACACTGAAGCTTTCTTT. J is TRBJ1-1 and V is TRBV29-1; 9 bases are shared with TRBD1. The CDR3 covers 14 residues. Trimming took 6 bases from V and 2 from J; bases not matched to a gene: 7. Germline V gene data show CDR1 as SQVTM and CDR2 as ANQGSEA.